These 27 T cell receptor beta chains came from one sample sequenced in a study of identifying expanded T cells in peripheral blood. Sequencing used immunoSEQ multiplex PCR; TCRdb keeps in-frame clones, though not all of them. Of roughly 92,000 clones in the sample, 88% are singletons; the top ten hold under 20%. Sequenced material: blood. These receptors came from a person aged 18 to 70 in good health.

This chain uses TRBV5-6 with TRBJ2-7, with D tentatively TRBD1 (5 bases). With 2 bases removed from V and 2 bases from J, the gap between germline ends came to 11 bases. This CDR3 contains 14 residues. Per the germline V gene, CDR1 is SGHDT and CDR2 is YYEEEE. CDR3 DNA: TGTGCCAGCAGCTTTTTGACAGTAGCCTACGAGCAGTACTTC. Its protein is CASSFLTVAYEQYF.

This clone showed up just once. This chain uses TRBV11-3 with TRBJ1-4; weak D call: TRBD1 (6 bases). The germline V and J ends were trimmed by 7 bases and 8 bases, with 23 bases remaining between them. Germline CDR1 is SGHNT and CDR2 is YENEEA. The CDR3 has 16 amino acids. The CDR3 nucleotides read TGTGCCAGCACCAAGACCGGGACAACCATAGAGGAAAAACTGTTTTTT. It specifies CASTKTGTTIEEKLFF.

The chain recombines TRBV14 with TRBJ2-7; D gene unclear. Trimming pared 4 bases from V and 0 bases from J, leaving 10 bases between. The CDR3 runs 14 residues. In germline, CDR1 is SGHDN, CDR2 FVKESK. Written as DNA, the CDR3 is TGTGCCAGCAGCCCGCGAACAGACTCCTACGAGCAGTACTTC. It encodes CASSPRTDSYEQYF.

The chain recombines TRBV6-6 with TRBJ1-1; 7 positions match TRBD1. The V segment lost 4 bases and the J segment 5 bases; nucleotides outside the gene matches: 4. CDR3 length: 13 residues. Germline CDR1 is MNHNY and CDR2 is SVGAGI (reference sequence). In DNA form, the CDR3 reads TGTGCCAGCAGTTTGTCAGGGGGTACTGAAGCTTTCTTT. This sequence encodes CASSLSGGTEAFF.

This clone was seen a single time. This chain joins TRBV5-1 and TRBJ1-2; 8 bases are a match to TRBD1. V shed 4 bases, J shed 4 bases, and the junction held 12 bases outside the gene matches. This CDR3 is 16 amino acids long. CDR1 and CDR2 (germline): SGHRS, YFSETQ. As DNA, the CDR3 is TGCGCCAGCAGCCTAGATTCGGGACAGGATCTCTATGGCTACACCTTC. Amino acid sequence: CASSLDSGQDLYGYTF.

The genes are TRBV9 and TRBJ1-5; no reliable D call. The CDR3 has 13 amino acids. V was shortened by 2 bases and J by 1 base, with 4 bases between the two germline ends. Germline CDR1 reads SGDLS; CDR2 reads YYNGEE. In DNA form, the CDR3 reads TGTGCCAGCAGCGTGGAAAGCAATCAGCCCCAGCATTTT. Encoded protein: CASSVESNQPQHF.

This chain connects TRBV7-2 to TRBJ2-2; D tentatively fits TRBD1 or TRBD2 (5 bases each). This CDR3 is 14 amino acids long. The germline CDR1 and CDR2 sequences are SGHTA and FQGNSA. Trimming stripped 5 bases from V and 7 bases from J, with 14 bases between. For the CDR3, the DNA is TGTGCCAGCAGCCCTTCGACGGGGCTCGGGGAGCTGTTTTTT. It yields the protein CASSPSTGLGELFF.

The chain employs TRBV5-1 and TRBJ1-6; D is uncertain. This CDR3 contains 14 residues. The V gene lost 3 bases and the J gene lost 5 bases, with 9 bases spanning the gap. Germline V gene lookup returns CDR1 SGHRS and CDR2 YFSETQ. The CDR3 here is CASSSLGDNSPLHF. The CDR3 nucleotides read TGCGCCAGCAGCTCCCTAGGAGATAATTCACCCCTCCACTTT. Drawing the rest from reference TRBV5-1 and TRBJ1-6, the complete variable domain is KAGVTQTPRYLIKTRGQQVTLSCSPISGHRSVSWYQQTPGQGLQFLFEYFSETQRNKGNFPGRFSGRQFSNSRSEMNVSTLELGDSALYLCASSSLGDNSPLHFGNGTRLTVT.

The gene calls are TRBV27 and TRBJ1-2; a weak D match, TRBD1 (5 bases). V lost 5 bases, J lost 7 bases, and 20 bases lay in between. This CDR3 is built from 15 residues. Germline V gene data show CDR1 as MNHEY and CDR2 as SMNVEV (reference sequence). The CDR3 DNA follows: TGTGCCAGCAGTCCTACCGGGGGGATGTTGGCTGGCTACACCTTC. Protein sequence: CASSPTGGMLAGYTF.

This rearrangement joins TRBV6-1 to TRBJ1-2; 7 bases are shared with TRBD1. The V segment lost 1 base and the J segment 6 bases; nucleotides outside the gene matches: 8. Germline V gene lookup returns CDR1 MNHNS and CDR2 SASEGT. CDR3 length: 15 amino acids. CDR3 residues: CASSEEAGQVHGYTF. In DNA, the CDR3 is TGTGCCAGCAGTGAAGAGGCAGGACAGGTACATGGCTACACCTTC.

This sequence joins TRBV5-6 and TRBJ1-4, with D possibly being TRBD1 (5 bases). The CDR3 length is 17 residues. Germline-derived CDR1 and CDR2 are SGHDT and YYEEEE. V was pared by 8 bases and J by 8 bases, with 28 bases between. CDR3 in amino acids: CARAFVVHAGKGEKLFF. Here the CDR3 DNA reads TGTGCCAGGGCCTTTGTCGTGCACGCAGGGAAGGGGGAAAAACTGTTTTTT.

V and J are TRBV19 and TRBJ2-5; 12 bases line up with TRBD2. Germline assignment: CDR1 LNHDA and CDR2 SQIVND (reference sequence). V was pared by 6 bases and J by 5 bases, with 4 bases of the junction left unmatched. The CDR3 sequence is 14 residues long. CDR3 residues: CASRKLAGGETQYF. CDR3 in DNA: TGTGCCAGTAGAAAGCTAGCGGGGGGGGAGACCCAGTACTTC. Combining the CDR3 with reference TRBV19 and TRBJ2-5 gives the whole variable domain DGGITQSPKYLFRKEGQNVTLSCEQNLNHDAMYWYRQDPGQGLRLIYYSQIVNDFQKGDIAEGYSVSREKKESFPLTVTSAQKNPTAFYLCASRKLAGGETQYFGPGTRLLVL.

The V call is TRBV10-1, the J call TRBJ1-2; D is ambiguous. Germline CDR1 reads WNHNN; CDR2 reads SYGVQD (reference sequence). V gave up 4 bases and J gave up 7 bases, with 16 bases separating them. There are 14 residues in the CDR3. CDR3 bases: TGCGCCAGCAGTGTCCGCCGCCCAAGCGGTGGCTACACCTTC. Protein: CASSVRRPSGGYTF.

This chain connects TRBV28 to TRBJ2-7; D unresolved. The germline gives CDR1 MDHEN, CDR2 SYDVKM. V gave up 6 bases and J gave up 3 bases, with 9 bases separating them. The CDR3 runs 12 residues. The DNA of the CDR3 is TGTGCCAGCAGGTACGCACACTACGAGCAGTACTTC. Its protein product is CASRYAHYEQYF. Variable domain in full (rest from reference TRBV28 and TRBJ2-7): DVKVTQSSRYLVKRTGEKVFLECVQDMDHENMFWYRQDPGLGLRLIYFSYDVKMKEKGDIPEGYSVSREKKERFSLILESASTNQTSMYLCASRYAHYEQYFGPGTRLTVT.

The gene calls are TRBV4-1 and TRBJ2-7, with D unclear. Germline loops: CDR1 MGHRA, CDR2 YSYEKL. V lost 3 bases, J lost 1 base, and 25 bases lay in between. This CDR3 comprises 19 residues. Here the CDR3 DNA reads TGCGCCAGCAGCCACCGGGTGGCGAGGCTTTCCGCTATTTCCTACGAGCAGTACTTC. Protein product: CASSHRVARLSAISYEQYF.

This chain links TRBV29-1 with TRBJ2-3; tentatively, D is TRBD1 (6 bases). In germline, CDR1 is SQVTM, CDR2 ANQGSEA. The V and J ends lost 6 bases and 1 base respectively, with 11 bases between them. The CDR3 consists of 13 residues. In nucleotides, the CDR3 is TGCAGCGTCCCAGGGGTGGGCACAGATACGCAGTATTTT. Translating gives CSVPGVGTDTQYF.

The chain is built from TRBV28 and TRBJ1-4, with TRBD1 matching over 7 bases. With V trimmed by 2 bases and J by 14 bases, 17 bases remained unmatched. The CDR3 covers 16 residues. CDR1 and CDR2 (germline): MDHEN, SYDVKM. The DNA of the CDR3 is TGTGCCAGCAGTTTACTTCCGGGACAGAGCGTCGGCGGGCTGTTTTTT. This codes for CASSLLPGQSVGGLFF.

The rearrangement links TRBV2 to TRBJ2-2; 10 nucleotides align to TRBD2. V dropped 4 bases and J dropped 4; count of bases not matched to a gene: 15. Germline-derived CDR1 and CDR2 are SNHLY and FYNNEI. This CDR3 is built from 19 residues. Here the CDR3 reads CASSVVSSGGASGTGELFF. CDR3 bases: TGTGCCAGCAGTGTAGTGTCCAGCGGGGGGGCCAGTGGCACCGGGGAGCTGTTTTTT.

J is TRBJ2-5 and V is TRBV7-8; D gene unclear. From germline, CDR1 is SGHVS and CDR2 FQNEAQ. Trimming shortened V by 2 bases and J by 2 bases, and 12 bases separated the two germline ends. The CDR3 has 15 residues. CDR3 nucleotide sequence: TGTGCCAGCAGCTTATACATAGTTCCTCAAGAGACCCAGTACTTC. It specifies CASSLYIVPQETQYF.

The chain carries TRBV6-5 and TRBJ2-3; 9 bases line up with TRBD1. The CDR3 extends over 15 amino acids. Per germline, CDR1 MNHEY and CDR2 SVGAGI. The junction had 9 bases not matched to a gene; V was cut back by 5 bases and J by 6 bases. CDR3 nucleotides: TGTGCCAGCAGTCTTGACAGGGGGGGGAGGGATACGCAGTATTTT. Its translation is CASSLDRGGRDTQYF.

This clone was picked up one time. The rearrangement joins TRBV27 to TRBJ2-7; 7 positions agree with TRBD1. Germline V CDR1 and CDR2: MNHEY, SMNVEV (reference sequence). The CDR3 covers 12 residues. Trimming cost V 8 bases and J 0 bases; bases outside gene matches: 1. The CDR3 nucleotides are TGTGCCAGCGGGGACAGCTCCTACGAGCAGTACTTC. Its translation is CASGDSSYEQYF.

The V call is TRBV5-1, the J call TRBJ1-2; 9 bases match TRBD1. CDR1 is SGHRS and CDR2 is YFSETQ in the germline V gene. The junction had 4 bases not matched to a gene; V was cut back by 3 bases and J by 4 bases. This CDR3 spans 14 amino acids. In DNA, the CDR3 is TGCGCCAGCAGCTGGGGACAGGGAGCCTATGGCTACACCTTC. As protein: CASSWGQGAYGYTF.

The chain joins TRBV30 to TRBJ1-1; D is uncertain. This CDR3 has 16 residues. V was clipped by 0 bases and J by 2 bases, with 16 bases between them. Per the germline V gene, CDR1 is GTSNPN and CDR2 is SVGIG (reference sequence). The CDR3 DNA reads as TGTGCCTGGAGTGTGGAAAGAGCCTTTCCCAACACTGAAGCTTTCTTT. Translating gives CAWSVERAFPNTEAFF.

This clone has more than one count but fewer than ten. The rearrangement links TRBV15 to TRBJ1-5; no clear D gene. Germline V gene lookup returns CDR1 LNHNV and CDR2 YYDKDF (reference sequence). V was clipped by 5 bases and J by 8 bases, with 13 bases between them. This CDR3 is built from 13 residues. The DNA of the CDR3 is TGTGCCACCAGCCGGGGATCGAGAGAGCCCCAGCATTTT. Amino acid sequence: CATSRGSREPQHF.

CDR3 DNA sequence: TGTGCCAGCAGCGTAGTCAGCGGGGGAAGCACAGATACGCAGTATTTT. Its protein product is CASSVVSGGSTDTQYF. This chain uses TRBV9 with TRBJ2-3, with 8 nucleotides matching TRBD2. CDR3 length equals 16 residues. J lost 0 bases, V lost 0 bases, and 3 bases had no gene match. Germline V gives CDR1 SGDLS, CDR2 YYNGEE.

The chain employs TRBV5-6 and TRBJ1-1, with no clear D. Trimming removed 0 bases at V and 2 bases at J, with 5 bases between. Germline V lookup: CDR1 SGHDT, CDR2 YYEEEE. CDR3 length equals 13 residues. DNA for the CDR3: TGTGCCAGCAGCTTGGGCCCCAACACTGAAGCTTTCTTT. It encodes CASSLGPNTEAFF.

The rearrangement joins TRBV7-6 to TRBJ2-1, with TRBD2 matching 8 bases. V shed 0 bases, J shed 0 bases, and the junction held 4 bases outside the gene matches. The CDR3 is 17 amino acids. Germline V gene data show CDR1 as SGHVS and CDR2 as FNYEAQ. This CDR3 is CASSLAKRGSSYNEQFF. The CDR3 DNA follows: TGTGCCAGCAGCTTAGCAAAGCGGGGGAGCTCCTACAATGAGCAGTTCTTC.